These 22 T cell receptor beta chains originate from one sample sequenced in a study of blood T cells in healthy people across ages. It was with a sample-barcoded 5' primer and a J-beta primer mix that a second PCR of about 6 to 11 cycles was run. Each CDR3 protein gets one entry after TCRdb re-called the 5' RACE reads with MiXCR. The sample consists of 1,500,000 or so distinct CDR3 sequences, 59% of them appearing once. The specimen was blood. These receptor sequences come from a man younger than 30 in good health.

This chain uses TRBV4-1 with TRBJ1-3, with D unclear. Germline CDR1 and CDR2: MGHRA and YSYEKL. The CDR3 is made up of 15 amino acids. Trimming took 1 base from V and 2 from J, leaving 9 bases between them. As DNA, the CDR3 is TGCGCCAGCAGCCAAGTGGTGCTGACTGGAAACACCATATATTTT. It is translated as CASSQVVLTGNTIYF.

The chain links TRBV15 to TRBJ1-2; unclear D gene. The CDR3 runs 17 residues. Germline V lookup: CDR1 LNHNV, CDR2 YYDKDF (reference sequence). V shed 5 bases and J shed 3 bases, with 22 bases lying between them. The CDR3 coding sequence is TGTGCCACCAGCCCGACCGATATAAAAGTGCTACACTATGGCTACACCTTC. As protein: CATSPTDIKVLHYGYTF.

The chain joins TRBV6-2 or TRBV6-3 to TRBJ2-2; unclear D gene. The CDR3 is 13 residues long. The V and J ends lost 9 bases and 4 bases respectively, with 12 bases between them. The germline CDR1 and CDR2 sequences are MNHEY and SVGEGT. The CDR3 DNA follows: TGTGCCAGTTCCGGGTCGAGCACCGGGGAGCTGTTTTTT. Its translation is CASSGSSTGELFF.

The sample holds a few counts of this clonotype. The rearrangement uses TRBV27 and TRBJ1-5, with D maybe TRBD1 (5 bases). The germline V and J ends were trimmed by 2 bases and 1 base, with 12 bases remaining between them. The CDR3 extends over 16 amino acids. Germline V CDR1 and CDR2: MNHEY, SMNVEV (reference sequence). CDR3 protein: CASSLTRAVSNQPQHF. The CDR3, as DNA: TGTGCCAGCAGTTTAACCAGGGCGGTGAGCAATCAGCCCCAGCATTTT.

This clonotype was seen more than once but under ten times. The chain carries TRBV3-1 and TRBJ2-3; the D gene is possibly TRBD1 (6 bases). The CDR3 loop spans 14 amino acids. Germline V gene sequence: CDR1 LGHDT, CDR2 YNNKEL (reference sequence). The germline V and J ends were trimmed by 2 bases and 3 bases, with 9 bases remaining between them. The CDR3 sequence is CASSQRTATDTQYF. For the CDR3, the DNA is TGTGCCAGCAGCCAAAGGACAGCGACAGATACGCAGTATTTT.

V gene TRBV7-8 combines with J gene TRBJ1-1, with 7 bases matching TRBD1. Germline CDR1 SGHVS, CDR2 FQNEAQ. V gave up 5 bases and J gave up 3 bases; unmatched junction bases: 6. The CDR3 length is 14 residues. The CDR3, as DNA: TGTGCCAGCAGCCCGACAGGGCCTCACACTGAAGCTTTCTTT. Translated: CASSPTGPHTEAFF.

This clonotype has more than one count but fewer than ten. The chain has TRBV7-2 and TRBJ2-7; 10 nucleotides align to TRBD1. Losses at the gene ends were 3 bases for V and 0 bases for J; bases not matched to a gene: 8. CDR1 SGHTA and CDR2 FQGNSA come from the germline V gene. The CDR3 runs to 17 residues. DNA of the CDR3: TGTGCCAGCAGCTTTCCAACCGGGACAGGGGCCTCCTACGAGCAGTACTTC. Amino acids: CASSFPTGTGASYEQYF. The full variable domain, its missing parts supplied by reference TRBV7-2 and TRBJ2-7, is GAGVSQSPSNKVTEKGKDVELRCDPISGHTALYWYRQSLGQGLEFLIYFQGNSAPDKSGLPSDRFSAERTGGSVSTLTIQRTQQEDSAVYLCASSFPTGTGASYEQYFGPGTRLTVT.

This rearrangement joins TRBV10-3 to TRBJ2-7; D is undetermined. Germline CDR1 reads ENHRY; CDR2 reads SYGVKD. Trimming removed 0 bases at V and 0 bases at J, with 9 bases between. This CDR3 region has 15 residues. CDR3 nucleotide sequence: TGTGCCATCAGTGAGTCTCGGGTTAACTCCTACGAGCAGTACTTC. It specifies CAISESRVNSYEQYF.

CDR3 sequence (DNA): TGCGCCAGCAGCCAAGAAAGAGGGTCGGAGCAGTTCTTC. Protein product: CASSQERGSEQFF. The V call is TRBV4-3, the J call TRBJ2-1; D is possibly TRBD2 (5 bases). V lost 0 bases, J lost 10 bases, and 10 bases lay in between. CDR1 and CDR2 (germline): LGHNA, YSLEER. CDR3 size: 13 residues.

This rearrangement joins TRBV29-1 to TRBJ2-3; TRBD2 matches at 7 bases. After removal of 2 bases from V and 7 bases from J, the junction contained 9 bases not matched to a gene. Germline V CDR1 and CDR2: SQVTM, ANQGSEA. This CDR3 comprises 14 residues. Here the CDR3 reads CSVERREFGNTQYF. The DNA of the CDR3 is TGCAGCGTTGAACGGCGGGAGTTCGGGAATACGCAGTATTTT.

This sequence joins TRBV18 and TRBJ2-3; D ambiguous. This CDR3 is 16 amino acids long. Germline values: CDR1 KGHSH, CDR2 LQKENI. Trimming removed 0 bases from V and 0 bases from J, with 10 bases in between. The CDR3 protein is CASSPPGRRSTDTQYF. The CDR3 region has the DNA TGTGCCAGCTCACCACCCGGCAGGCGTAGCACAGATACGCAGTATTTT.

The chain combines TRBV4-1 with TRBJ2-1; D remains unclear. This CDR3 has 16 amino acids. CDR1 is MGHRA and CDR2 is YSYEKL in the germline V gene. V lost 0 bases and J lost 4, with 13 bases in between. CDR3 loop: CASSQEPQFTYNEQFF. The DNA of the CDR3 is TGCGCCAGCAGCCAAGAGCCCCAGTTTACTTACAATGAGCAGTTCTTC.

The V call is TRBV20-1, the J call TRBJ1-5; the D gene is possibly TRBD1 (6 bases). Germline values: CDR1 DFQATT, CDR2 SNEGSKA (reference sequence). The CDR3 runs 14 residues. Deletions cut 3 bases from V and 5 bases from J, with 14 bases between. CDR3 DNA: TGCAGTGCTAGGCCAAGGGGGACTTATCAGCCCCAGCATTTT. Translating it yields CSARPRGTYQPQHF.

J is TRBJ2-7 and V is TRBV20-1, with D unresolved. Germline-derived CDR1 and CDR2 are DFQATT and SNEGSKA (reference sequence). Between the trimmed V and J ends, which lost 3 bases and 3 bases, there was a span of 9 bases. CDR3 length equals 12 residues. The CDR3 sequence: CSASEIRYEQYF. The CDR3 DNA reads TGCAGTGCTAGTGAAATACGCTACGAGCAGTACTTC.

This clonotype turned up a few times. The rearrangement uses TRBV11-2 and TRBJ2-3; tentative D call: TRBD1 (6 bases). The germline CDR1 and CDR2 sequences are SGHAT and FQNNGV. V lost 7 bases and J lost 3, with 8 bases in between. The CDR3 totals 12 residues. CDR3 DNA sequence: TGTGCCAGCACACAGGGAACAGATACGCAGTATTTT. Translation gives CASTQGTDTQYF.

The gene calls are TRBV20-1 and TRBJ2-1; either TRBD1 or TRBD2 may supply D (6 bases each). The J call is in doubt because the DNA end fits TRBJ2-7 better. The CDR3 extends over 14 amino acids. Germline assignment: CDR1 DFQATT and CDR2 SNEGSKA (reference sequence). The CDR3 is CSARTPGGEYEQYF. CDR3 nucleotides: TGCAGTGCTAGAACCCCCGGGGGCGAGTACGAGCAGTACTTC.

This sequence joins TRBV7-2 and TRBJ2-3, with 11 bases matching TRBD1. V lost 3 bases, J lost 0 bases, and 11 bases stayed unmatched. The CDR3 has 19 residues. Per germline, CDR1 SGHTA and CDR2 FQGNSA. CDR3 sequence: CASSFPPGQGDPSTDTQYF. The DNA of the CDR3 is TGTGCCAGCAGCTTTCCGCCGGGACAGGGGGATCCTAGCACAGATACGCAGTATTTT.

This rearrangement joins TRBV7-2 to TRBJ2-1; D not resolved. Germline CDR1 and CDR2: SGHTA and FQGNSA. With 1 base removed from V and 6 bases from J, the gap between germline ends came to 16 bases. The CDR3 consists of 16 residues. CDR3 nucleotide sequence: TGTGCCAGCAGCTTAGAGCCTCACCGGACCATCAATGAGCAGTTCTTC. Its translation is CASSLEPHRTINEQFF.

V gene TRBV6-2 or TRBV6-3 combines with J gene TRBJ1-4, with 7 bases aligning to TRBD1. Germline V gene lookup returns CDR1 MNHEY and CDR2 SVGEGT. This CDR3 spans 15 amino acids. Trimming at V came to 7 bases and at J to 5 bases, leaving 10 bases not matched to a gene. Written as DNA, the CDR3 is TGTGCCAGCACCGCCGGGGGGACAGACAATGAAAAACTGTTTTTT. This codes for CASTAGGTDNEKLFF.

This clonotype has only one observation. The rearrangement links TRBV5-6 to TRBJ1-1, with D perhaps TRBD1 (5 bases). Germline CDR1 is SGHDT and CDR2 is YYEEEE. V was cut by 4 bases and J by 4 bases, with 14 bases left in between. This CDR3 has 14 residues. The CDR3 protein is CASSPRARGTEAFF. Written as DNA, the CDR3 is TGTGCCAGCAGCCCTCGGGCGAGGGGCACTGAAGCTTTCTTT.

V usage is TRBV6-5 and J usage is TRBJ2-3, with TRBD2 matching over 7 bases. The CDR3 has 11 amino acids. The J segment lost 9 bases and the V segment lost 6 bases, leaving 3 bases of the junction unmatched. In germline, CDR1 is MNHEY, CDR2 SVGAGI. The CDR3 here is CASRTSATQYF. For the CDR3, the DNA is TGTGCCAGCAGAACTAGCGCCACGCAGTATTTT.

This chain joins TRBV12-3 or TRBV12-4 and TRBJ2-5, with D possibly being TRBD2 (7 bases). The CDR3 has 12 residues. Deletions cut 7 bases from V and 5 bases from J, with 11 bases between. The CDR3 DNA reads as TGTGCCAGCAAGGGGGGGGCCGAGACCCAGTACTTC. Translation: CASKGGAETQYF.